This record looks at one T cell receptor beta chain sequence and its context. This sample stems from a study of T-cell memory formation after mild COVID-19. TCRdb passed the 5' RACE reads through MiXCR, listing each CDR3 protein once. The repertoire holds hundreds of thousands of distinct CDR3 sequences, with around 21% as singletons. The CDR3 sequence is 16 residues long. Germline V lookup: CDR1 SEHNR, CDR2 FQNEAQ (reference sequence). V lost 1 base to trimming and J lost 4 bases; unmatched junction nucleotides: 6. The sequenced material came from PBMCs or a T cell subset sorted from them (not recorded which). The V call is TRBV7-9, the J call TRBJ2-3; 9 positions agree with TRBD2. The clonotype comes from an adult woman who had mild COVID-19 (a few samples of this study predate the infection). Cell type and time point are not known. DNA of the CDR3: TGTGCCAGCAGCTTAGGCGGGAGGGCCCTTGCAGATACGCAGTATTTT. This gives the protein CASSLGGRALADTQYF.